This record looks at one TCR beta chain sequence and its context. Method: immunoSEQ multiplex PCR; TCRdb's copy keeps in-frame clones and lacks some. The repertoire holds around 96,000 clones, 85% to 95% seen once, with 3.5% to 4.5% in the top ten. This sample was included in a study of T cell changes during pregnancy in multiple sclerosis. After removal of 4 bases from V and 14 bases from J, the junction contained 11 bases not matched to a gene. Looked up from germline, CDR1 is LNHDA and CDR2 is SQIVND (reference sequence). This CDR3 region has 14 residues. The TCR sequence derives from a female donor with multiple sclerosis, enrolled in a pregnancy study. The input for sequencing was peripheral blood, taken in the first trimester of pregnancy. The V gene is TRBV19, the J gene TRBJ1-6, with 7 bases lining up with TRBD1. DNA for the CDR3: TGTGCCAGTAGTACGGGACAGCGGGGGCTAACCCTCCACTTT. Its translation: CASSTGQRGLTLHF. Together with reference TRBV19 and TRBJ1-6, the CDR3 gives the full variable domain: DGGITQSPKYLFRKEGQNVTLSCEQNLNHDAMYWYRQDPGQGLRLIYYSQIVNDFQKGDIAEGYSVSREKKESFPLTVTSAQKNPTAFYLCASSTGQRGLTLHFGNGTRLTVT.